Following are 31 T cell receptor beta chains from one sample sequenced in a study of OX40 agonist ivuxolimab in advanced cancers. Library creation used the immunoSEQ multiplex PCR assay. In TCRdb, the immuneACCESS table is reduced to in-frame sequences with V and J assigned. These tables do not hold every clone; where another copy was compared, an unresolved V gene accounts for under half, and the others remain unexplained. This sample is represented by 40,000 to 55,000 clones; approximately 90% of them were singletons. The ten largest clones take up 4.5% to 6% of the sample. The starting material was CD4+ or CD8+ T cells sorted from blood, obtained in a trial of the OX40 agonist ivuxolimab. All receptors come from an adult with an advanced solid tumor such as melanoma, head and neck, liver or kidney cancer.

The chain recombines TRBV7-3 with TRBJ2-3; 10 nucleotides align to TRBD2. J was trimmed by 1 base and V by 4 bases; bases with no gene match: 2. Germline CDR1 reads SGHTA; CDR2 reads FQGTGA. The CDR3 totals 15 residues. CDR3: CASSSGLAGTDTQYF. In DNA form, the CDR3 reads TGTGCCAGCAGCTCCGGACTAGCGGGCACAGATACGCAGTATTTT.

The chain couples TRBV7-3 to TRBJ1-1, with 10 bases matching TRBD1. The CDR3 runs 14 residues. The trim removed 5 bases at V and 4 bases at J, leaving 4 bases unmatched. CDR1 is SGHTA and CDR2 is FQGTGA in the germline V gene. CDR3 bases: TGTGCCAGCAGCACCGGACAGGGGGGCACTGAAGCTTTCTTT. It specifies CASSTGQGGTEAFF.

The rearrangement joins TRBV5-1 to TRBJ1-2; 8 nucleotides align to TRBD1. This CDR3 has 15 residues. Trimming cost V 1 base and J 5 bases; bases outside gene matches: 7. The germline V gene has CDR1 SGHRS and CDR2 YFSETQ. The CDR3 spells CASSLNTQGGYGYTF. CDR3 sequence (DNA): TGCGCCAGCAGCTTGAACACACAGGGGGGGTATGGCTACACCTTC.

V usage is TRBV28 and J usage is TRBJ1-1; no definite D call. Trimming took off 8 bases at V and 0 bases at J, with 13 bases between the two ends. In germline, CDR1 is MDHEN, CDR2 SYDVKM. This CDR3 comprises 14 residues. The CDR3 coding sequence is TGTGCCAGCGAACCCCTATTAGTGAACACTGAAGCTTTCTTT. This codes for CASEPLLVNTEAFF.

This rearrangement joins TRBV5-1 to TRBJ1-1; 9 nucleotides line up with TRBD1. The CDR3 is 19 residues long. Germline V gene data show CDR1 as SGHRS and CDR2 as YFSETQ. Losses at the gene ends were 2 bases for V and 0 bases for J; bases not matched to a gene: 14. The CDR3 region is CASSFSQGAVSFMNTEAFF. The CDR3 bases are TGCGCCAGCAGCTTCTCACAGGGGGCGGTATCCTTTATGAACACTGAAGCTTTCTTT.

The chain carries TRBV5-6 and TRBJ2-6; D unresolved. V shed 1 base and J shed 1 base, with 3 bases lying between them. The CDR3 contains 14 residues. Germline CDR1 and CDR2: SGHDT and YYEEEE. This CDR3 reads CASSLPSGANVLTF. CDR3 bases: TGTGCCAGCAGCTTGCCGTCTGGGGCCAACGTCCTGACTTTC.

The V and J genes are TRBV11-2 and TRBJ2-3, with D tentatively TRBD1 (6 bases). Germline CDR1 and CDR2: SGHAT and FQNNGV. Trimming pared 0 bases from V and 3 bases from J, leaving 13 bases between. This CDR3 has 16 amino acids. CDR3 sequence: CASSLDPGRGTDTQYF. The CDR3 bases are TGTGCCAGCAGCTTAGATCCCGGCAGGGGAACAGATACGCAGTATTTT.

The CDR3 DNA follows: TGCAGTGCTAGAGATACTCCACAGCAGTACTTC. Its protein product is CSARDTPQQYF. The genes are TRBV20-1 and TRBJ2-7; D gene uncertain. The germline V gene has CDR1 DFQATT and CDR2 SNEGSKA (reference sequence). This CDR3 comprises 11 residues. Trimming cost V 0 bases and J 8 bases, with 8 bases left between them.

The rearrangement joins TRBV6-5 to TRBJ2-3; TRBD2 matches at 12 bases. This CDR3 is built from 15 residues. V lost 6 bases to trimming and J lost 5 bases; unmatched junction nucleotides: 6. Germline V CDR1 and CDR2: MNHEY, SVGAGI. CDR3 DNA: TGTGCCAGCAGGACTAGCGGGAGTTCGATAGATACGCAGTATTTT. This codes for CASRTSGSSIDTQYF.

The chain combines TRBV11-2 with TRBJ2-5; D call uncertain. CDR1 is SGHAT and CDR2 is FQNNGV in the germline V gene. The V and J ends lost 8 bases and 5 bases respectively, with 12 bases between them. This CDR3 comprises 12 residues. The CDR3 spells CASGSLGETQYF. For the CDR3, the DNA is TGTGCCAGCGGCTCTCTCGGGGAGACCCAGTACTTC.

This chain links TRBV18 with TRBJ2-1; TRBD1 might be the D (7 bases). Germline loops: CDR1 KGHSH, CDR2 LQKENI. CDR3 size: 17 residues. The V end was cut by 2 bases, the J end by 0 bases, with 14 bases between. For the CDR3, the DNA is TGTGCCAGCTCACCAGCGGGACAGTCGAGCTCCTACAATGAGCAGTTCTTC. This gives the protein CASSPAGQSSSYNEQFF.

The chain carries TRBV5-1 and TRBJ2-3; no firm D call. The germline gives CDR1 SGHRS, CDR2 YFSETQ. CDR3 length equals 15 residues. Trimming shortened V by 0 bases and J by 5 bases, and 13 bases separated the two germline ends. Here the CDR3 DNA reads TGCGCCAGCAGCTTGGCCGACCGTAGTGGAGATACGCAGTATTTT. Translation: CASSLADRSGDTQYF. The full variable domain, in which reference TRBV5-1 and TRBJ2-3 provide the parts outside the CDR3, is KAGVTQTPRYLIKTRGQQVTLSCSPISGHRSVSWYQQTPGQGLQFLFEYFSETQRNKGNFPGRFSGRQFSNSRSEMNVSTLELGDSALYLCASSLADRSGDTQYFGPGTRLTVL.

The genes are TRBV19 and TRBJ2-5; TRBD2 matches 7 bases. Germline V gene sequence: CDR1 LNHDA, CDR2 SQIVND (reference sequence). CDR3 length equals 16 residues. The V segment lost 2 bases and the J segment 4 bases; nucleotides outside the gene matches: 10. This chain's CDR3 is CASSISLAAVGETQYF. Here the CDR3 DNA reads TGTGCCAGTAGTATATCCCTAGCGGCGGTTGGAGAGACCCAGTACTTC.

The chain links TRBV5-1 to TRBJ2-1; D ambiguous. Germline V gene lookup returns CDR1 SGHRS and CDR2 YFSETQ. The CDR3 has 13 amino acids. V lost 4 bases, J lost 5 bases, and 10 bases lay in between. CDR3 bases: TGCGCCAGCAGCACCTCTACCCACAATGAGCAGTTCTTC. Encoded protein: CASSTSTHNEQFF.

The chain joins TRBV29-1 to TRBJ1-2, with D possibly matching TRBD1 (5 bases). CDR1 is SQVTM and CDR2 is ANQGSEA in the germline V gene. The V gene lost 7 bases and the J gene lost 5 bases, with 11 bases spanning the gap. This CDR3 comprises 11 residues. CDR3 residues: CSASDRYGYTF. The CDR3 coding sequence is TGCAGCGCCTCCGACAGATATGGCTACACCTTC.

The chain employs TRBV7-9 and TRBJ1-1; D remains unclear. The germline CDR1 and CDR2 sequences are SEHNR and FQNEAQ (reference sequence). Between the trimmed V and J ends, which lost 1 base and 3 bases, there was a span of 21 bases. CDR3 size: 18 residues. The CDR3 here is CASSLVDWNIRVDTEAFF. CDR3 nucleotides: TGTGCCAGCAGCTTAGTAGATTGGAATATAAGGGTCGACACTGAAGCTTTCTTT.

The chain carries TRBV5-6 and TRBJ1-5; no firm D call. CDR3 length: 12 amino acids. The V end was cut by 0 bases, the J end by 5 bases, with 3 bases between. Germline CDR1 reads SGHDT; CDR2 reads YYEEEE. CDR3 nucleotides: TGTGCCAGCAGCTTGGTGGATCAGCCCCAGCATTTT. Amino acid sequence: CASSLVDQPQHF.

The V and J genes are TRBV28 and TRBJ2-7; 11 bases agree with TRBD2. The CDR3 consists of 14 residues. The trim removed 5 bases at V and 5 bases at J, leaving 5 bases unmatched. Germline values: CDR1 MDHEN, CDR2 SYDVKM. The CDR3 region is CASSPSGRIHEQYF. The CDR3 DNA reads TGTGCCAGCAGTCCTAGCGGGAGGATCCACGAGCAGTACTTC.

The chain combines TRBV4-1 with TRBJ1-5; D gene uncertain. Per germline, CDR1 MGHRA and CDR2 YSYEKL. V lost 1 base and J 0 bases, leaving 10 bases between the germline ends. The CDR3 length is 16 residues. The CDR3 coding sequence is TGCGCCAGCAGCCAAGGGGTGTCGGTTAGCAATCAGCCCCAGCATTTT. Its protein is CASSQGVSVSNQPQHF.

V gene TRBV5-1 combines with J gene TRBJ2-7; 7 bases align to TRBD2. The V and J ends lost 0 bases and 3 bases, in that order; junction bases with no gene match: 6. Germline-derived CDR1 and CDR2 are SGHRS and YFSETQ. CDR3 length: 15 amino acids. CDR3 bases: TGCGCCAGCAGCTTGGTCATAGGGGAGGGCTACGAGCAGTACTTC. It specifies CASSLVIGEGYEQYF.

This rearrangement joins TRBV4-1 to TRBJ2-3; D possibly matches TRBD1 or TRBD2 (5 bases each). V lost 0 bases to trimming and J lost 1 base, with 8 bases between them. Germline loops: CDR1 MGHRA, CDR2 YSYEKL. The CDR3 runs 15 residues. The CDR3 coding sequence is TGCGCCAGCAGCCAAGACGGGGACCGCACAGATACGCAGTATTTT. Encoded protein: CASSQDGDRTDTQYF.

The chain combines TRBV2 with TRBJ1-2; tentatively, D is TRBD1 (5 bases). The germline gives CDR1 SNHLY, CDR2 FYNNEI. Trimming took 4 bases from V and 1 from J, leaving 16 bases between them. The CDR3 contains 16 residues. As DNA, the CDR3 is TGTGCCAGCAGTGCCGAAAGGGGAAGGGTTAACTATGGCTACACCTTC. It yields the protein CASSAERGRVNYGYTF. The whole variable domain, remainder taken from reference TRBV2 and TRBJ1-2, is EPEVTQTPSHQVTQMGQEVILRCVPISNHLYFYWYRQILGQKVEFLVSFYNNEISEKSEIFDDQFSVERPDGSNFTLKIRSTKLEDSAMYFCASSAERGRVNYGYTFGSGTRLTVV.

The rearrangement links TRBV10-2 to TRBJ2-3; D unresolved. The length of the CDR3 is 14 residues. CDR1 is WSHSY and CDR2 is SAAADI in the germline V gene. V lost 2 bases and J lost 2, with 8 bases in between. In DNA form, the CDR3 reads TGCGCCAGCAGTGAGGGCAGACTCACAGATACGCAGTATTTT. Amino acids: CASSEGRLTDTQYF.

CDR3 sequence (DNA): TGCGCCAGCAATATCAGCGGGAGGTACCACGAGCAGTACTTC. It encodes CASNISGRYHEQYF. The chain has TRBV10-1 and TRBJ2-7; 9 nucleotides match TRBD2. V lost 7 bases to trimming and J lost 5 bases; unmatched junction nucleotides: 9. This CDR3 has 14 residues. The V gene's germline CDR1 is WNHNN and CDR2 SYGVQD (reference sequence).

The chain links TRBV25-1 to TRBJ1-4; tentatively, D is TRBD1 (6 bases). V was clipped by 7 bases and J by 8 bases, with 8 bases between them. The CDR3 totals 11 residues. Germline CDR1 and CDR2: MGHDK and SYGVNS. The CDR3 protein is CASIGQEKLFF. CDR3 sequence (DNA): TGTGCCAGCATCGGACAGGAAAAACTGTTTTTT.

The chain couples TRBV19 to TRBJ2-3; TRBD2 agrees at 7 bases. The trim removed 1 base at V and 4 bases at J, leaving 8 bases unmatched. This CDR3 has 16 residues. The germline V gene encodes CDR1 LNHDA and CDR2 SQIVND (reference sequence). CDR3 sequence (DNA): TGTGCCAGTAGTATAGTTCGGACTAGTTTTCCAGATACGCAGTATTTT. This translates into CASSIVRTSFPDTQYF. The variable domain in full, with the rest retrieved from reference TRBV19 and TRBJ2-3, is DGGITQSPKYLFRKEGQNVTLSCEQNLNHDAMYWYRQDPGQGLRLIYYSQIVNDFQKGDIAEGYSVSREKKESFPLTVTSAQKNPTAFYLCASSIVRTSFPDTQYFGPGTRLTVL.

The chain couples TRBV10-1 to TRBJ2-2, with TRBD1 matching 9 bases. V was clipped by 7 bases and J by 3 bases; unmatched bases: 9. Per the germline V gene, CDR1 is WNHNN and CDR2 is SYGVQD (reference sequence). The CDR3 is 16 residues long. CDR3 DNA sequence: TGCGCCAGCACCAGGGACAGGGAGGGTGACACCGGGGAGCTGTTTTTT. Translation: CASTRDREGDTGELFF.

This clone came up once. This rearrangement joins TRBV18 to TRBJ2-7; 13 bases are a match to TRBD2. From germline, CDR1 is KGHSH and CDR2 LQKENI. The CDR3 loop spans 16 amino acids. Trimming removed 3 bases from V and 7 bases from J; junction bases left unmatched: 9. The DNA of the CDR3 is TGTGCCAGCTCACCCTTGCAACTAGCGGGAGGGGGTGAGCAGTACTTC. Residues: CASSPLQLAGGGEQYF.

The CDR3 DNA reads as TGTGCCAGCAGCTTAGCAGGGGGCGCACGCACTGAAGCTTTCTTT. As protein: CASSLAGGARTEAFF. The genes are TRBV11-2 and TRBJ1-1; 8 positions agree with TRBD1. The CDR3 sequence is 15 residues long. Germline CDR1 reads SGHAT; CDR2 reads FQNNGV. V shed 1 base and J 4 bases; nucleotides not matched to a gene: 5.

The DNA for the CDR3 is TGTGCCAGCAGCGTAGCGACAGGGATGGGTGGCTACACCTTC. Its protein product is CASSVATGMGGYTF. This rearrangement joins TRBV9 to TRBJ1-2; 7 nucleotides agree with TRBD1. The CDR3 covers 14 residues. CDR1 is SGDLS, CDR2 YYNGEE, per germline. Trimming removed 0 bases from V and 7 bases from J; junction bases left unmatched: 6.

The chain has TRBV28 and TRBJ2-7, with TRBD2 matching 7 bases. The J segment lost 2 bases and the V segment lost 5 bases, leaving 6 bases of the junction unmatched. CDR1 and CDR2 from the germline V gene are MDHEN and SYDVKM. There are 14 residues in the CDR3. DNA for the CDR3: TGTGCCAGCAGTCCGGGACTATGGCCCTACGAGCAGTACTTC. It translates to CASSPGLWPYEQYF. The complete variable domain, with remaining parts taken from reference TRBV28 and TRBJ2-7, reads DVKVTQSSRYLVKRTGEKVFLECVQDMDHENMFWYRQDPGLGLRLIYFSYDVKMKEKGDIPEGYSVSREKKERFSLILESASTNQTSMYLCASSPGLWPYEQYFGPGTRLTVT.